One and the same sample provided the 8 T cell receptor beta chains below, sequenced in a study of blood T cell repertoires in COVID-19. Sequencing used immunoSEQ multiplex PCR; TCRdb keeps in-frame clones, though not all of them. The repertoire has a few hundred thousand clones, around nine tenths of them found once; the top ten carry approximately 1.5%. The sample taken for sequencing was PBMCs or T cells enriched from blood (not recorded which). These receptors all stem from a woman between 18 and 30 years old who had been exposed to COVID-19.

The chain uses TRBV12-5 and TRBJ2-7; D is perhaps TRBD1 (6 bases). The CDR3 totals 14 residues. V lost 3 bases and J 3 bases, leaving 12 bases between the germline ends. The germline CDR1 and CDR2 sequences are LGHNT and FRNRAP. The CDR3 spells CASGLPTGFYEQYF. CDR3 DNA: TGTGCTAGTGGTTTACCGACAGGTTTCTACGAGCAGTACTTC.

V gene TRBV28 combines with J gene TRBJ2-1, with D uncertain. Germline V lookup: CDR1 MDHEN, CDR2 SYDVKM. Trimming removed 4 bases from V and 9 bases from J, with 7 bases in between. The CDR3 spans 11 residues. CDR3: CASSSLREQFF. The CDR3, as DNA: TGTGCCAGCAGTTCCCTCCGTGAGCAGTTCTTC.

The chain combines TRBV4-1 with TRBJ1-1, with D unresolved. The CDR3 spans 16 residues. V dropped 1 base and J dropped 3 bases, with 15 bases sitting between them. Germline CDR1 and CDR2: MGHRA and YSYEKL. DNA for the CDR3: TGCGCCAGCAGCCAAGGTTTGATCACGGCGGACACTGAAGCTTTCTTT. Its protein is CASSQGLITADTEAFF.

This chain's CDR3 is CASSGGGSYNEQFF. In nucleotides, the CDR3 is TGTGCCAGCAGTGGGGGGGGCTCCTACAATGAGCAGTTCTTC. This chain connects TRBV27 to TRBJ2-1, with 7 bases matching TRBD2. Trimming took 5 bases from V and 0 from J; bases not matched to a gene: 1. CDR3 size: 14 residues. The V gene's germline CDR1 is MNHEY and CDR2 SMNVEV (reference sequence).

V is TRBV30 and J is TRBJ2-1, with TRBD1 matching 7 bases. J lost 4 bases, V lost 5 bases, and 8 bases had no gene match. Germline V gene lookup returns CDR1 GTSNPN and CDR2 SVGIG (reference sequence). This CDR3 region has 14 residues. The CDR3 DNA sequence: TGTGCCTGGGATCTTGACAGGGCTTACAATGAGCAGTTCTTC. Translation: CAWDLDRAYNEQFF.

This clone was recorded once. CDR3 sequence: CASSSHDWQYNEQFF. CDR3 coding DNA: TGTGCCAGCAGCTCACATGACTGGCAATACAATGAGCAGTTCTTC. The V call is TRBV7-2, the J call TRBJ2-1; D remains unclear. This CDR3 has 15 residues. Germline CDR1 and CDR2: SGHTA and FQGNSA. V dropped 4 bases and J dropped 4 bases, with 14 bases sitting between them.

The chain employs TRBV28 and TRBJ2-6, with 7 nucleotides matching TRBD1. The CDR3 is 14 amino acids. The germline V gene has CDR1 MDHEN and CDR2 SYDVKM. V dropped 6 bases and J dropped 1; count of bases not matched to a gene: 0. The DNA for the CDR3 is TGTGCCAGCAGGACAGGGTCTGGGGCCAACGTCCTGACTTTC. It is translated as CASRTGSGANVLTF. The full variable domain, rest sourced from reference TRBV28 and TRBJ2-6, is DVKVTQSSRYLVKRTGEKVFLECVQDMDHENMFWYRQDPGLGLRLIYFSYDVKMKEKGDIPEGYSVSREKKERFSLILESASTNQTSMYLCASRTGSGANVLTFGAGSRLTVL.

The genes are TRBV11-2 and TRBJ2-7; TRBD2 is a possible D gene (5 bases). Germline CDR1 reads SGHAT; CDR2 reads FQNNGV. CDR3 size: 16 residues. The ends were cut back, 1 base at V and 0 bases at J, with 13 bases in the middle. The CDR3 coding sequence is TGTGCCAGCAGCTTAGCAGGCAGCGGTGCCTCCTACGAGCAGTACTTC. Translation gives CASSLAGSGASYEQYF.